The rows below give T cell receptor beta chains drawn from one sample of a study of CD8 T cells in Susac syndrome. One entry per CDR3 protein results from TCRdb running MiXCR on the immunoSEQ multiplex PCR reads. The table records over 150,000 distinct CDR3 sequences, roughly 95% of them present only once. Sequencing input: CD4+ T cells from PBMCs. Receptor source: a human donor with Susac syndrome. Each CDR3 is given with its conserved first and last residue.

TRBV29-1	TRBJ2-1	CSVVGSYNEQFF
TRBV20-1	TRBJ2-3	CSAGSDRESTDTQYF
TRBV18	TRBJ2-7	CASSQSYYEQYF
TRBV19	TRBJ2-1	CASPRGRNEQFF
TRBV20-1	TRBJ1-2	CSARGQSYGYTF
TRBV5-6	TRBJ2-3	CASSPSGAGWDTQYF
TRBV6-5	TRBJ2-2	CASKVRVAVTGELFF
TRBV24-1	TRBJ1-2	CATSEAGALGGYTF
TRBV20-1	TRBJ2-1	CRASGRGSYNEQFF
TRBV12-3/TRBV12-4	TRBJ2-1	CASSPGRNEQFF
TRBV7-2	TRBJ2-3	CASSLAAGRGGPDTQYF
TRBV6-5	TRBJ2-3	CASSYSRVADTQYF
TRBV4-2	TRBJ2-5	CASSQAAQDRETQYF
TRBV20-1	TRBJ2-1	CSARGLAGESSYNEQFF
TRBV6-6	TRBJ2-7	CASSGGDGISYEQYF
TRBV20-1	TRBJ2-7	CSARLERLGSYEQYF
TRBV29-1	TRBJ2-7	CSVKGRGYGAAGNIYEQYF
TRBV28	TRBJ1-6	CASSPPGGNYNSPLHF
TRBV19	TRBJ1-5	CATRGPWDQPQHF
TRBV6-5	TRBJ2-7	CASSSQGTEQYF
TRBV6-5	TRBJ2-2	CAIHLPTGELFF
TRBV18	TRBJ2-7	CASSQQGDRSLSYEQYF
TRBV7-2	TRBJ2-1	CASSFESRTHNEQFF
TRBV5-4	TRBJ2-5	CASSAGQERKETQYF
TRBV28	TRBJ2-7	CASSQYGREQYF
TRBV28	TRBJ2-3	CASRRLAGQDTQYF
TRBV7-9	TRBJ2-5	CASSVYGTGGRETQYF
TRBV2	TRBJ2-7	CASSEGYEQYF
TRBV14	TRBJ1-2	CASSQALGQGNYGYTF
TRBV27	TRBJ2-3	CASTSPLPGGRHTQYF
TRBV11-1	TRBJ1-1	CASSPGGRNTEAFF
TRBV7-8	TRBJ2-1	CASSFGLANEQFF
TRBV9	TRBJ1-2	CASSAIPGYGYTF
TRBV7-9	TRBJ2-6	CASSSPRQGGSGANVLTF
TRBV30	TRBJ1-2	CAWSPLGQNYGYTF
TRBV30	TRBJ2-7	CAWSVRGARYEQYF
TRBV14	TRBJ2-1	CASSQATSEQFF
TRBV14	TRBJ1-2	CASSQDHQGAKGYTF
TRBV9	TRBJ2-7	CASSTETSAKSHEQYF
TRBV18	TRBJ2-3	CASSDSDTQYF
TRBV12-3/TRBV12-4	TRBJ1-2	CASSSRVVNYGYTF
TRBV29-1	TRBJ2-1	CSVGSTRTYNEQFF
TRBV7-2	TRBJ2-3	CASSSGHLGDTQYF
TRBV18	TRBJ1-1	CASSPQGGAATEAFF
TRBV30	TRBJ2-5	CAWSTGLGGQETQYF
TRBV20-1	TRBJ1-4	CSPRFNEKLFF
TRBV5-4	TRBJ2-5	CASSLVSQNQETQYF
TRBV20-1	TRBJ2-1	CSARDNSGEWHDEQFF
TRBV20-1	TRBJ2-3	CSARAGGKVTDTQYF
TRBV29-1	TRBJ2-3	CSVESNKGRGADTQYF
TRBV6-1	TRBJ2-1	CASSRQGNTYNEQFF
TRBV10-3	TRBJ2-7	CATKGEGSSYEQYF
TRBV4-3	TRBJ2-2	CASSQGRPPLGELFF